The 30 T cell receptor beta chains given below trace back to one sample, sequenced in a study of vaccination effects on CD4 cells after COVID-19. Prior to sequencing, the ViraFEST assay stimulated PBMC with viral peptide pools, which expanded the antigen-specific CD4+ T cells. Cultured cells yielded isolated CD4+ T cells after around 9 days. According to PCR results, the person was infected with SARS-CoV-2 between March and December 2020. Either the mRNA-1273 or the BNT162b2 vaccine was given to participants as two doses. Their cognate antigens are unknown. Repertoires were generated with immunoSEQ multiplex PCR, while TCRdb's copy carries only in-frame clones and drops some. The table records 11,000 to 15,000 clones, about 78% of them present only once. Sequenced here: CD4+ T cells from PBMCs cultured with SARS-CoV-2 spike peptides, sampled after COVID-19 vaccination. The receptors shown here come from a human donor who had a prior SARS-CoV-2 infection.

The genes are TRBV6-5 and TRBJ2-1; D not resolved. The germline V and J ends were trimmed by 2 bases and 15 bases, with 26 bases remaining between them. The CDR3 covers 16 residues. CDR1 is MNHEY and CDR2 is SVGAGI in the germline V gene. Written as DNA, the CDR3 is TGTGCCAGCAGTTACGTGAGCTCGGGCAGCCTTCTACCTCCGTTCTTC. It specifies CASSYVSSGSLLPPFF.

The chain employs TRBV5-6 and TRBJ1-1; D ambiguous. Germline loops: CDR1 SGHDT, CDR2 YYEEEE. This CDR3 has 13 residues. Trimming removed 2 bases from V and 7 bases from J, with 12 bases in between. The CDR3 reads CASSFLVSDEAFF. The CDR3 nucleotides are TGTGCCAGCAGCTTTCTAGTTTCGGATGAAGCTTTCTTT.

This clone was seen only once. The chain recombines TRBV6-2 or TRBV6-3 with TRBJ2-2, with D possibly matching TRBD1 (6 bases). Germline CDR1 MNHEY, CDR2 SVGEGT. This CDR3 has 16 amino acids. V lost 6 bases and J lost 2, with 16 bases in between. The CDR3, as DNA: TGTGCCAGCAGCCCCCGAGGACAGATCAACACCGGGGAGCTGTTTTTT. This encodes CASSPRGQINTGELFF.

The chain combines TRBV7-2 with TRBJ1-2, with TRBD1 as a possible D gene (6 bases). The CDR3 covers 14 residues. V was trimmed by 1 base and J by 4 bases, leaving 10 bases between them. CDR1 and CDR2 from the germline V gene are SGHTA and FQGNSA. CDR3 in DNA: TGTGCCAGCAGCTTAGGTTTAGGGGGCTATGGCTACACCTTC. Translating gives CASSLGLGGYGYTF.

This clone was seen once. The rearrangement uses TRBV2 and TRBJ2-7; D perhaps matches TRBD1 (6 bases). The ends were cut back, 8 bases at V and 2 bases at J, with 13 bases in the middle. The length of the CDR3 is 13 residues. Germline V gives CDR1 SNHLY, CDR2 FYNNEI. CDR3 sequence reads: CASCYRAPYEQYF. CDR3 DNA sequence: TGTGCCAGCTGCTACAGGGCCCCCTACGAGCAGTACTTC.

The rearrangement uses TRBV3-1 (or the pseudogene TRBV3-2) and TRBJ1-6, with a tentative D call TRBD1 (5 bases). The CDR3 is 15 amino acids. V lost 2 bases and J 10 bases, leaving 15 bases between the germline ends. Per the germline V gene, CDR1 is LGHDT and CDR2 is YNNKEL (reference sequence). The CDR3 region is CASSQPGRGDSPLHF. The CDR3, as DNA: TGTGCCAGCAGCCAACCGGGCCGGGGGGACTCACCCCTCCACTTT.

The chain combines TRBV5-6 with TRBJ1-2; D unclear. The V end lost 4 bases, the J end lost 6 bases, and 22 bases lay between the germline ends. The CDR3 has 16 residues. Per the germline V gene, CDR1 is SGHDT and CDR2 is YYEEEE. The chain's CDR3 is CASSQDPGGWLDGYTF. As DNA, the CDR3 is TGTGCCAGCAGCCAAGACCCAGGCGGCTGGCTAGATGGCTACACCTTC. Full variable domain (missing parts from reference TRBV5-6 and TRBJ1-2): DAGVTQSPTHLIKTRGQQVTLRCSPKSGHDTVSWYQQALGQGPQFIFQYYEEEERQRGNFPDRFSGHQFPNYSSELNVNALLLGDSALYLCASSQDPGGWLDGYTFGSGTRLTVV.

The V gene is TRBV9, the J gene TRBJ2-3; 7 bases agree with TRBD2. The CDR3 loop spans 16 amino acids. After removal of 0 bases from V and 5 bases from J, the junction contained 9 bases not matched to a gene. CDR1 is SGDLS, CDR2 YYNGEE, per germline. CDR3: CASSVVGGGPGDTQYF. CDR3 nucleotides: TGTGCCAGCAGCGTAGTGGGGGGAGGGCCGGGAGATACGCAGTATTTT. Full variable domain (outside the CDR3, taken from reference TRBV9 and TRBJ2-3): DSGVTQTPKHLITATGQRVTLRCSPRSGDLSVYWYQQSLDQGLQFLIQYYNGEERAKGNILERFSAQQFPDLHSELNLSSLELGDSALYFCASSVVGGGPGDTQYFGPGTRLTVL.

This clone was found a few times. The CDR3 protein is CASSNGGSGANVLTF. The CDR3 DNA is TGCGCCAGCAGCAATGGGGGATCAGGGGCCAACGTCCTGACTTTC. The V and J genes are TRBV4-3 and TRBJ2-6; the D call may be TRBD1 or TRBD2 (5 bases each). The CDR3 totals 15 residues. The V end was cut by 5 bases, the J end by 4 bases, with 12 bases between. The germline gives CDR1 LGHNA, CDR2 YSLEER.

This chain links TRBV6-5 with TRBJ2-7; TRBD2 might be the D (6 bases). Between the trimmed V and J ends, which lost 2 bases and 4 bases, there was a span of 15 bases. This CDR3 spans 15 amino acids. Germline-derived CDR1 and CDR2 are MNHEY and SVGAGI. The CDR3 here is CASSYEARLGYEQYF. CDR3 bases: TGTGCCAGCAGTTACGAAGCGAGACTAGGGTACGAGCAGTACTTC.

V is TRBV6-1 and J is TRBJ1-1; 10 bases match TRBD1. After removal of 3 bases from V and 4 bases from J, the junction contained 5 bases not matched to a gene. From germline, CDR1 is MNHNS and CDR2 SASEGT. CDR3 length: 15 amino acids. The DNA of the CDR3 is TGTGCCAGCAGTGAGGACAGGGGGTTGGGCACTGAAGCTTTCTTT. It encodes CASSEDRGLGTEAFF.

V gene TRBV3-1 (or the pseudogene TRBV3-2) combines with J gene TRBJ1-1; unclear D gene. Germline V gives CDR1 LGHDT, CDR2 YNNKEL (reference sequence). V was trimmed by 4 bases and J by 10 bases, leaving 10 bases between them. This CDR3 comprises 11 residues. Here the CDR3 DNA reads TGTGCCAGCAGCCTTAAAGGTTCAGCTTTCTTT. Residues: CASSLKGSAFF.

This clone was found once. The chain employs TRBV11-2 and TRBJ2-5; no firm D call. This CDR3 region has 15 residues. V lost 5 bases, J lost 2 bases, and 15 bases lay in between. Germline V gene data show CDR1 as SGHAT and CDR2 as FQNNGV. The chain's CDR3 is CASSVGAHRQETQYF. CDR3 coding DNA: TGTGCCAGCAGCGTAGGAGCACATCGTCAAGAGACCCAGTACTTC.

The genes are TRBV18 and TRBJ2-1, with 15 bases lining up with TRBD2. Germline V gene sequence: CDR1 KGHSH, CDR2 LQKENI. The CDR3 covers 15 residues. Unmatched junction bases numbered 1, after V lost 0 bases and J lost 10 bases. CDR3 protein: CASSPPGLAGGEQFF. Written as DNA, the CDR3 is TGTGCCAGCTCACCACCAGGACTAGCGGGAGGGGAGCAGTTCTTC.

V gene TRBV7-2 combines with J gene TRBJ1-2; D unclear. This CDR3 region has 15 residues. In germline, CDR1 is SGHTA, CDR2 FQGNSA. The germline V and J ends were trimmed by 1 base and 4 bases, with 13 bases remaining between them. The CDR3 nucleotides are TGTGCCAGCAGCTTAGTATCCGAAGGAGGCTATGGCTACACCTTC. This encodes CASSLVSEGGYGYTF.

The chain combines TRBV7-3 with TRBJ2-2; TRBD1 might be the D (5 bases). Trimming stripped 5 bases from V and 2 bases from J, with 9 bases between. The germline gives CDR1 SGHTA, CDR2 FQGTGA. The CDR3 has 14 amino acids. The CDR3 protein is CASSQTANTGELFF. The CDR3 DNA follows: TGTGCCAGCAGCCAGACAGCAAACACCGGGGAGCTGTTTTTT.

This clone was counted a single time. The rearrangement joins TRBV7-2 to TRBJ2-1, with no clear D. This CDR3 spans 16 amino acids. From germline, CDR1 is SGHTA and CDR2 FQGNSA. V was pared by 0 bases and J by 2 bases, with 11 bases between. CDR3 sequence (DNA): TGTGCCAGCAGCTTAGCTAGTACCTCAACCTACAATGAGCAGTTCTTC. Its protein product is CASSLASTSTYNEQFF.

This clone came up once. The rearrangement uses TRBV5-1 and TRBJ2-1; the D gene is possibly TRBD1 (5 bases). The germline V gene encodes CDR1 SGHRS and CDR2 YFSETQ. The V end was cut by 2 bases, the J end by 8 bases, with 8 bases between. This CDR3 comprises 12 residues. Written as DNA, the CDR3 is TGCGCCAGCAGCTTCACAGGAGATGAGCAGTTCTTC. The encoded protein is CASSFTGDEQFF.

The chain recombines TRBV2 with TRBJ1-1, with D possibly matching TRBD1 (6 bases). The CDR3 is made up of 14 amino acids. The germline CDR1 and CDR2 sequences are SNHLY and FYNNEI. Trimming cost V 6 bases and J 0 bases, with 11 bases left between them. The CDR3 nucleotides read TGTGCCAGCAGCCCGGACAGTATGAACACTGAAGCTTTCTTT. It encodes CASSPDSMNTEAFF.

This clone was counted only a few times. This rearrangement joins TRBV11-2 to TRBJ2-1; 9 positions match TRBD2. Germline CDR1 SGHAT, CDR2 FQNNGV. Trimming removed 1 base from V and 3 bases from J; junction bases left unmatched: 7. The CDR3 extends over 17 amino acids. Here the CDR3 reads CASSLAKTSGVYNEQFF. CDR3 in DNA: TGTGCCAGCAGCTTAGCGAAGACTAGCGGTGTCTACAATGAGCAGTTCTTC.

This CDR3 reads CASRRRVDQPQHF. CDR3 sequence (DNA): TGTGCCAGCAGACGACGGGTGGATCAGCCCCAGCATTTT. The chain employs TRBV12-3 or TRBV12-4 and TRBJ1-5; D ambiguous. There are 13 residues in the CDR3. The V end lost 6 bases, the J end lost 5 bases, and 11 bases lay between the germline ends.

This clone was counted a single time. The chain joins TRBV5-4 to TRBJ2-2; 9 bases agree with TRBD1. The CDR3 is 17 residues long. V was clipped by 2 bases and J by 2 bases; unmatched bases: 7. The germline V gene has CDR1 SGHNT and CDR2 YYREEE (reference sequence). This CDR3 reads CASSFGLQGANTGELFF. Here the CDR3 DNA reads TGTGCCAGCAGCTTTGGATTACAGGGGGCTAACACCGGGGAGCTGTTTTTT.

V usage is TRBV12-3 or TRBV12-4 and J usage is TRBJ2-5; tentatively, D is TRBD2 (5 bases). V lost 1 base to trimming and J lost 4 bases, with 7 bases between them. The CDR3 is 13 amino acids. CDR3 sequence (DNA): TGTGCCAGCAGTTTAGGGCTAGCAGAGACCCAGTACTTC. As protein: CASSLGLAETQYF.

The CDR3 region is CAPPASGMADTQYF. The CDR3 nucleotides are TGTGCCCCCCCCGCTAGCGGGATGGCAGATACGCAGTATTTT. The chain links TRBV30 to TRBJ2-3; 9 bases map to TRBD2. The V gene end was trimmed by 8 bases and the J gene end by 4 bases; junction bases not matched to a gene: 10. The CDR3 runs to 14 residues. In germline, CDR1 is GTSNPN, CDR2 SVGIG (reference sequence).

The chain has TRBV7-2 and TRBJ2-1, with 11 bases lining up with TRBD2. Trimming removed 0 bases from V and 1 base from J; junction bases left unmatched: 11. The CDR3 is 20 residues long. Germline CDR1 reads SGHTA; CDR2 reads FQGNSA. As DNA, the CDR3 is TGTGCCAGCAGCTTAGCTGCGACTAGCGGGATATTAGGGTCCTACAATGAGCAGTTCTTC. Its protein product is CASSLAATSGILGSYNEQFF.

There are a few counts of this clone. CDR3 nucleotide sequence: TGCGCCAGCAGCTGGGTTTCCTACAATGAGCAGTTCTTC. Translating gives CASSWVSYNEQFF. V gene TRBV4-1 combines with J gene TRBJ2-1; D is ambiguous. The V end was cut by 5 bases, the J end by 1 base, with 6 bases between. The CDR3 has 13 residues. CDR1 MGHRA and CDR2 YSYEKL come from the germline V gene.

The rearrangement uses TRBV4-2 and TRBJ2-2; D possibly matches TRBD1 or TRBD2 (5 bases each). Germline loops: CDR1 LGHNA, CDR2 YNFKEQ. The CDR3 runs 14 residues. V was pared by 1 base and J by 4 bases, with 7 bases between. CDR3 sequence: CASSQVGVTGELFF. DNA for the CDR3: TGTGCCAGCAGCCAAGTGGGGGTCACCGGGGAGCTGTTTTTT.

This rearrangement joins TRBV7-3 to TRBJ2-5; 9 nucleotides align to TRBD2. The length of the CDR3 is 15 residues. The trim removed 5 bases at V and 3 bases at J, leaving 7 bases unmatched. The germline V gene encodes CDR1 SGHTA and CDR2 FQGTGA. The CDR3 nucleotides read TGTGCCAGCAGCCCCAGCGGGGGGTTAAAAGAGACCCAGTACTTC. Protein sequence: CASSPSGGLKETQYF.

The genes are TRBV5-1 and TRBJ2-3; TRBD2 matches at 10 bases. The CDR3 has 15 residues. From germline, CDR1 is SGHRS and CDR2 YFSETQ. The ends lost 3 bases at V and 1 base at J; junction bases unmatched: 2. The CDR3 bases are TGCGCCAGCAGCTACGGGACTAGCGGCACAGATACGCAGTATTTT. Translation: CASSYGTSGTDTQYF.

This chain uses TRBV6-5 with TRBJ1-1; a weak D match, TRBD1 (6 bases). Germline V gene lookup returns CDR1 MNHEY and CDR2 SVGAGI. V was shortened by 4 bases and J by 1 base, with 10 bases between the two germline ends. CDR3 length: 14 residues. The CDR3 here is CASSSIRGNTEAFF. The CDR3 DNA sequence: TGTGCCAGCAGTTCAATCAGGGGGAACACTGAAGCTTTCTTT.